The clone carrying this TCR beta chain was seen only a few times. Some clones are missing from TCRdb's copy, which holds only in-frame ones; the method was immunoSEQ multiplex PCR. Of about 2.1 million clones in the sample, under 95% were seen once. The source of the sample is a study of shared clonotypes between healthy human individuals. Naivety among CD8 cells was defined by CD45RO negativity and positive CCR7 selection, thereby excluding terminally differentiated effector memory CD45RA+ cells. There are 12 residues in the CDR3. The ends were cut back, 5 bases at V and 5 bases at J, with 9 bases in the middle. The germline gives CDR1 SEHNR, CDR2 FQNEAQ (reference sequence).

The V call is TRBV7-9, the J call TRBJ1-1, with D tentatively TRBD1 (6 bases). The sequencing input was naive CD8+ T cells from PBMCs. The receptor's source is a young man in good health. Some clones in this sample may be carry-over from other donors' samples. The CDR3, as DNA: TGTGCCAGCAGCACCGGGACAACTGAAGCTTTCTTT. Its translation is CASSTGTTEAFF.